These 31 T cell receptor beta chains originate from one sample sequenced in a study of shared clonotypes between healthy human individuals. Measured with immunoSEQ multiplex PCR; TCRdb has only the in-frame clones, and not every one. The table shows 170,000 or so clones, with 65% to 80% occurring only once. The specimen was memory CD4+ T cells sorted from blood. Indicated subset: CD45RA-negative fraction. Receptors originate from a man aged 25 to 40 in good health.

The CDR3 sequence: CASSLDTGELFF. The CDR3 DNA follows: TGTGCCAGCAGCTTGGACACCGGGGAGCTGTTTTTT. V is TRBV5-4 and J is TRBJ2-2; D remains unclear. Germline CDR1 and CDR2: SGHNT and YYREEE (reference sequence). With 0 bases removed from V and 3 bases from J, the gap between germline ends came to 0 bases. The CDR3 consists of 12 residues.

This clone is deemed medium-sized. In the same sample, other DNA sequences code for this CDR3. The V call is TRBV27, the J call TRBJ2-7; 11 bases match TRBD1. V shed 6 bases, J shed 6 bases, and the junction held 7 bases outside the gene matches. Looked up from germline, CDR1 is MNHEY and CDR2 is SMNVEV (reference sequence). The CDR3 has 14 amino acids. CDR3 nucleotides: TGTGCCAGCAGGGGTCGGACAGGGGGCCCCGAGCAGTACTTC. This sequence encodes CASRGRTGGPEQYF.

The chain joins TRBV18 to TRBJ2-5; TRBD2 agrees at 11 bases. This CDR3 spans 15 amino acids. The ends lost 5 bases at V and 4 bases at J; junction bases unmatched: 6. Germline V gene data show CDR1 as KGHSH and CDR2 as LQKENI. Written as DNA, the CDR3 is TGTGCCAGCTCAGAACTAGCGGGAGATTTAGAGACCCAGTACTTC. Translating it yields CASSELAGDLETQYF.

This chain uses TRBV5-1 with TRBJ2-2; 7 positions match TRBD2. The CDR3 consists of 14 residues. V was clipped by 4 bases and J by 5 bases; unmatched bases: 5. Germline loops: CDR1 SGHRS, CDR2 YFSETQ. The CDR3 sequence: CASSSLAATGELFF. The CDR3 DNA reads TGCGCCAGCAGCAGCCTAGCGGCGACCGGGGAGCTGTTTTTT.

This clone was detected a few times. Here the CDR3 reads CASSPQGINEKLFF. The CDR3 nucleotides read TGCGCCAGCAGCCCACAGGGAATTAATGAAAAACTGTTTTTT. The chain links TRBV5-1 to TRBJ1-4; D is possibly TRBD1 (6 bases). The CDR3 has 14 amino acids. Between the trimmed V and J ends, which lost 4 bases and 4 bases, there was a span of 11 bases. Germline V gene lookup returns CDR1 SGHRS and CDR2 YFSETQ.

The chain combines TRBV18 with TRBJ2-5; D may be TRBD1 or TRBD2 (5 bases each). Trimming removed 3 bases at V and 1 base at J, with 6 bases between. CDR3 size: 13 residues. Looked up from germline, CDR1 is KGHSH and CDR2 is LQKENI. The DNA of the CDR3 is TGTGCCAGCTCACCGGGACCCCAAGAGACCCAGTACTTC. This translates into CASSPGPQETQYF.

This clone has a single count. This chain uses TRBV5-1 with TRBJ2-5; D possibly uses TRBD1 or TRBD2 (5 bases each). Trimming removed 0 bases from V and 5 bases from J, with 14 bases in between. Germline CDR1 reads SGHRS; CDR2 reads YFSETQ. There are 15 residues in the CDR3. The CDR3 DNA sequence: TGCGCCAGCAGCTTGGACGGGGCCAAAGGGGAGACCCAGTACTTC. Translated, it gives CASSLDGAKGETQYF.

The chain couples TRBV5-1 to TRBJ2-1, with 13 positions matching TRBD2. Losses at the gene ends were 3 bases for V and 7 bases for J; bases not matched to a gene: 7. Per germline, CDR1 SGHRS and CDR2 YFSETQ. The CDR3 covers 16 residues. CDR3 residues: CASSSTPGLAGNEQFF. The CDR3, as DNA: TGCGCCAGCAGCTCTACCCCGGGACTAGCGGGAAATGAGCAGTTCTTC.

J is TRBJ1-1 and V is TRBV5-4, with unresolved D. Trimming stripped 0 bases from V and 1 base from J, with 4 bases between. From germline, CDR1 is SGHNT and CDR2 YYREEE (reference sequence). The CDR3 spans 13 residues. The CDR3 sequence is CASSLAANTEAFF. The CDR3 DNA sequence: TGTGCCAGCAGCTTGGCTGCGAACACTGAAGCTTTCTTT.

J is TRBJ1-4 and V is TRBV5-4; D not certain. CDR3 size: 13 residues. V lost 4 bases and J lost 8, with 12 bases in between. Germline V lookup: CDR1 SGHNT, CDR2 YYREEE (reference sequence). The chain's CDR3 is CASSPIGSEKLFF. CDR3 DNA sequence: TGTGCCAGCAGCCCCATCGGATCCGAAAAACTGTTTTTT.

The rearrangement links TRBV6-1 to TRBJ2-1; 9 bases are a match to TRBD2. CDR3 length: 17 residues. The germline gives CDR1 MNHNS, CDR2 SASEGT. J was trimmed by 5 bases and V by 3 bases; bases with no gene match: 11. CDR3 region: CASSDDLGLAGNNEQFF. CDR3 sequence (DNA): TGTGCCAGCAGTGATGACTTGGGACTAGCTGGTAACAATGAGCAGTTCTTC.

This clone was picked up many times. At the DNA level, this CDR3 is encoded by other sequences in the same sample as well. The chain joins TRBV2 to TRBJ1-5; 7 bases are a match to TRBD1. The CDR3 covers 13 residues. Losses at the gene ends were 6 bases for V and 3 bases for J; bases not matched to a gene: 2. CDR1 is SNHLY and CDR2 is FYNNEI in the germline V gene. CDR3 region: CASRGQSNQPQHF. The CDR3 DNA reads TGTGCCAGCAGGGGACAGTCCAATCAGCCCCAGCATTTT. Drawing the rest from reference TRBV2 and TRBJ1-5, the complete variable domain is EPEVTQTPSHQVTQMGQEVILRCVPISNHLYFYWYRQILGQKVEFLVSFYNNEISEKSEIFDDQFSVERPDGSNFTLKIRSTKLEDSAMYFCASRGQSNQPQHFGDGTRLSIL.

CDR3 in DNA: TGTGCCAGCAGTTTCAGTTGGAATGAGCAGTTCTTC. Amino acid sequence: CASSFSWNEQFF. This sequence joins TRBV28 and TRBJ2-1; D unresolved. Trimming took off 3 bases at V and 7 bases at J, with 7 bases between the two ends. CDR1 MDHEN and CDR2 SYDVKM come from the germline V gene. The CDR3 totals 12 residues.

The genes are TRBV7-1 and TRBJ2-7; tentative D call: TRBD2 (5 bases). TRBV7-1 is given ORF status, its function remaining uncertain. V dropped 4 bases and J dropped 2 bases, with 9 bases sitting between them. The CDR3 extends over 13 amino acids. Written as DNA, the CDR3 is TGTGCCAGCAGCTTAGCGCAAACCTACGAGCAGTACTTC. Translating gives CASSLAQTYEQYF.

V usage is TRBV5-5 and J usage is TRBJ1-4; TRBD1 aligns across 10 bases. The V segment lost 7 bases and the J segment 7 bases; nucleotides outside the gene matches: 10. CDR3 length: 15 residues. In germline, CDR1 is SGHKS, CDR2 YYEKEE (reference sequence). DNA of the CDR3: TGTGCCAGCGCGGAACCGGGACAGGGGAGTGAAAAACTGTTTTTT. It is translated as CASAEPGQGSEKLFF.

In its sample, this clone was seen a few times. J is TRBJ2-7 and V is TRBV6-1, with D perhaps matching TRBD2 (6 bases). The length of the CDR3 is 14 residues. The V end lost 1 base, the J end lost 4 bases, and 11 bases lay between the germline ends. The germline CDR1 and CDR2 sequences are MNHNS and SASEGT. The CDR3 loop is CASSEGRGEYEQYF. In DNA, the CDR3 is TGTGCCAGCAGTGAAGGGAGGGGAGAATACGAGCAGTACTTC.

The chain joins TRBV27 to TRBJ1-5; 7 bases line up with TRBD1. The CDR3 runs 19 residues. Trimming cost V 7 bases and J 2 bases; bases outside gene matches: 20. CDR1 MNHEY and CDR2 SMNVEV come from the germline V gene (reference sequence). CDR3 amino acids: CASIPPGTEAERGNQPQHF. CDR3 bases: TGTGCCAGCATCCCCCCGGGGACAGAGGCAGAGCGGGGCAATCAGCCCCAGCATTTT.

The V gene is TRBV6-1, the J gene TRBJ1-4; D is uncertain. V dropped 1 base and J dropped 2 bases, with 5 bases sitting between them. Germline V gene lookup returns CDR1 MNHNS and CDR2 SASEGT. The CDR3 is 14 amino acids. The CDR3 region is CASSEGDTNEKLFF. In DNA, the CDR3 is TGTGCCAGCAGTGAAGGGGATACTAATGAAAAACTGTTTTTT.

Turning to this clone: This sample also contains other DNA sequences that code for the same CDR3. The CDR3 sequence: CASREQGPSYEQYF. DNA of the CDR3: TGTGCCAGCAGGGAACAGGGTCCGTCCTACGAGCAGTACTTC. V and J are TRBV2 and TRBJ2-7, with D possibly matching TRBD1 (6 bases). In germline, CDR1 is SNHLY, CDR2 FYNNEI. The CDR3 is made up of 14 amino acids. Trimming stripped 6 bases from V and 1 base from J, with 13 bases between. Full variable domain (remainder filled in from reference TRBV2 and TRBJ2-7): EPEVTQTPSHQVTQMGQEVILRCVPISNHLYFYWYRQILGQKVEFLVSFYNNEISEKSEIFDDQFSVERPDGSNFTLKIRSTKLEDSAMYFCASREQGPSYEQYFGPGTRLTVT.

This clone has more than one count but fewer than ten. The chain employs TRBV11-1 and TRBJ1-1, with a possible D match to TRBD1 (6 bases). Germline V gene sequence: CDR1 SGHAT, CDR2 FQDESV (reference sequence). This CDR3 region has 13 residues. V lost 8 bases and J 5 bases, leaving 15 bases between the germline ends. CDR3 in amino acids: CASRDTLWTEAFF. In DNA form, the CDR3 reads TGTGCCAGCCGGGACACCTTGTGGACTGAAGCTTTCTTT.

The chain couples TRBV10-3 to TRBJ1-3; unclear D gene. CDR1 ENHRY and CDR2 SYGVKD come from the germline V gene. Trimming cost V 7 bases and J 11 bases, with 18 bases left between them. The length of the CDR3 is 13 residues. In nucleotides, the CDR3 is TGTGCCATCAAACAGTCCCACCTTGAACCCATATATTTT. Its translation: CAIKQSHLEPIYF.

V and J are TRBV10-3 and TRBJ2-1, with a possible D match to TRBD2 (7 bases). This CDR3 spans 14 amino acids. Germline V gives CDR1 ENHRY, CDR2 SYGVKD. Trimming cost V 10 bases and J 1 base, with 14 bases left between them. Here the CDR3 DNA reads TGTGCCACTCGAGGGGGAGGGTCCTACAATGAGCAGTTCTTC. This gives the protein CATRGGGSYNEQFF.

J is TRBJ1-2 and V is TRBV28; no definite D call. V lost 3 bases to trimming and J lost 4 bases, with 12 bases between them. Germline CDR1 and CDR2: MDHEN and SYDVKM. The CDR3 sequence is 14 residues long. This chain's CDR3 is CASSLRVQSYGYTF. In nucleotides, the CDR3 is TGTGCCAGCAGTTTGAGGGTTCAGTCCTATGGCTACACCTTC.

This clone has just one count. The V and J genes are TRBV28 and TRBJ2-7; TRBD2 aligns across 14 bases. The CDR3 length is 19 residues. The J segment lost 3 bases and the V segment lost 5 bases, leaving 15 bases of the junction unmatched. In germline, CDR1 is MDHEN, CDR2 SYDVKM. The CDR3 region is CASSPGTSGSITENYEQYF. In nucleotides, the CDR3 is TGTGCCAGCAGTCCGGGGACTAGCGGGAGCATTACAGAAAACTACGAGCAGTACTTC.

V and J are TRBV19 and TRBJ2-7; no clear D. Trimming shortened V by 4 bases and J by 3 bases, and 10 bases separated the two germline ends. The germline gives CDR1 LNHDA, CDR2 SQIVND (reference sequence). The CDR3 has 13 amino acids. The CDR3 loop is CASSTTFDYEQYF. CDR3 DNA: TGTGCCAGTAGTACGACCTTCGACTACGAGCAGTACTTC. Supplemented by reference TRBV19 and TRBJ2-7, the full variable domain reads DGGITQSPKYLFRKEGQNVTLSCEQNLNHDAMYWYRQDPGQGLRLIYYSQIVNDFQKGDIAEGYSVSREKKESFPLTVTSAQKNPTAFYLCASSTTFDYEQYFGPGTRLTVT.

This chain connects TRBV5-1 to TRBJ2-3; TRBD2 matches 10 bases. The V gene's germline CDR1 is SGHRS and CDR2 YFSETQ. This CDR3 is 14 amino acids long. V shed 2 bases and J 5 bases; nucleotides not matched to a gene: 2. This chain's CDR3 is CASSFGTSEDTQYF. DNA for the CDR3: TGCGCCAGCAGCTTCGGGACTAGCGAAGATACGCAGTATTTT.

V usage is TRBV28 and J usage is TRBJ1-3; 9 bases align to TRBD1. CDR1 and CDR2 from the germline V gene are MDHEN and SYDVKM. V lost 0 bases, J lost 3 bases, and 3 bases stayed unmatched. CDR3 length: 16 residues. The CDR3 loop is CASSLWGTGNGNTIYF. CDR3 bases: TGTGCCAGCAGTTTATGGGGGACAGGGAATGGAAACACCATATATTTT.

The rearrangement joins TRBV28 to TRBJ1-1, with 9 bases fitting TRBD1. The CDR3 extends over 12 amino acids. V was clipped by 1 base and J by 11 bases; unmatched bases: 2. CDR1 is MDHEN and CDR2 is SYDVKM in the germline V gene. The CDR3 is CASSLSGTGAFF. CDR3 sequence (DNA): TGTGCCAGCAGTTTATCCGGGACAGGGGCTTTCTTT.

Comments on this clone: Within the sample, other DNA sequences also encode this same CDR3. The chain couples TRBV6-1 to TRBJ2-7; the D gene is possibly TRBD2 (6 bases). CDR1 and CDR2 from the germline V gene are MNHNS and SASEGT. The V end was cut by 5 bases, the J end by 2 bases, with 16 bases between. This CDR3 has 15 amino acids. In nucleotides, the CDR3 is TGTGCCAGCAGTCCAATTAGCGGTGCGACCTACGAGCAGTACTTC. The encoded protein is CASSPISGATYEQYF.

The CDR3 loop reads CASSHSSQNTDTQYF. The CDR3 region has the DNA TGTGCCAGCAGTCACTCGTCCCAAAACACAGATACGCAGTATTTT. The chain joins TRBV28 to TRBJ2-3; no reliable D call. CDR1 is MDHEN, CDR2 SYDVKM, per germline. The CDR3 totals 15 residues. Trimming removed 5 bases at V and 2 bases at J, with 14 bases between.

This clone was seen repeatedly, ten times or more. This chain links TRBV9 with TRBJ2-3; a possible D gene is TRBD1 (5 bases). Germline lookup yields CDR1 SGDLS and CDR2 YYNGEE. The V gene lost 2 bases and the J gene lost 2 bases, with 18 bases spanning the gap. CDR3 size: 17 residues. CDR3 region: CASSVLRDSLTTDTQYF. The CDR3, as DNA: TGTGCCAGCAGCGTGTTGAGAGACAGTCTTACCACAGATACGCAGTATTTT.